Below, one T cell receptor beta chain is given with its context. It has no known antigen specificity. Per-base quality was not reported, and no clone a single base away is much larger than it. In light of the paper, this sample's time point label describes: week 35, safety follow-up. Every vaccine dose consisted of 300 ug of a 20-mer mutant IDH1 peptide in Montanide, administered subcutaneously together with topical imiquimod. Across visits V03 through V10, patients got a total of eight vaccinations, given in weeks 1, 3, 5, 7, 11, 15, 19 and 23. The donors had newly diagnosed IDH1-mutant astrocytomas of WHO grade 3 or 4 that showed loss of nuclear ATRX. The samples were drawn from NOA16, a multicentre, single-arm, open-label phase I trial in Germany that tested a mutant IDH1 peptide vaccine in humans for the first time. Genomic DNA for TCRB sequencing was extracted from EDTA blood using the DNeasy Blood and Tissue Kit.

The sample is drawn from a study of a mutant IDH1 vaccine in newly diagnosed glioma (dated by TCRdb to the early 2020s). For the study in its entirety: Vaccination started 4-6 weeks after radiotherapy alone, or was given together with temozolomide cycles in the groups whose treatment included chemotherapy. Of the roughly 31 treated patients, approximately 62% were male and approximately 38% were female, and the mean age was approximately 40 years. Prior to enrollment, patients had been given standard therapy consisting of radiotherapy alone, temozolomide alone, or radiochemotherapy with temozolomide, with the combination given to most patients. Visit V12 was the week-35 safety follow-up and visit V13 was the week-47 end of study. Peripheral blood was collected at six visits: V03 (baseline), V05, V07, V10, V12 and V13. Longitudinal TCRB deep sequencing was performed for 20 to 30 treated patients wherever samples were available for exploratory analyses.

The protocol used for the library was the immunoSEQ multiplex PCR assay. Rearranged TCR beta chain sequences were amplified using the hsTCRB Kit according to the manufacturer's protocol. TCRB libraries were sequenced on an Illumina MiSeq. The published analysis was carried out like this. The kit vendor's proprietary platform handled demultiplexing, trimming and gene mapping. The table comes from immuneACCESS by way of TCRdb, which keeps in-frame sequences with V and J called. Part of the clones is missing from these tables; in studies checked, under half for an unresolved V gene and the rest for unknown reasons. That table supplies the V and J calls and clone size; D and trimming were determined from the DNA. For this sample there are approximately 60,000 clones; approximately 87% appear just once. The leading ten clones occupy around 1.6% of the sample. Broader findings and caveats from the paper: The authors stated that sample limitations prevented analyses of patient blood samples from being reproduced. Availability determined which PBMC samples were chosen for TCRB deep sequencing. Changes in the top peripheral T cell clonotypes picked up by TCRB sequencing did not appear to be linked to pseudoprogression. Immune responses induced by the vaccine were seen in approximately 92% of patients across multiple MHC alleles.

According to the germline V gene (reference sequence), CDR1 reads SEHNR and CDR2 reads FQNEAQ. Its CDR3 holds 16 amino acids, cysteine through phenylalanine. Only CDR3 DNA is held: 48 bases, read in frame from base 1. V loses 1 base at its end and J loses 7 bases; junction bases beyond the gene matches: 8. The receptor chain draws on TRBV7-9 and TRBJ2-3, and 10 junction bases match TRBD1. The TCR sequence derives from a middle-aged man with glioma. The material sequenced was PBMCs, taken from a glioma patient whose treatment included an IDH1 peptide vaccine. The CDR3 is CASSLDPGTGVNTQYF. The nucleotides are TGTGCCAGCAGCTTAGACCCCGGGACAGGGGTGAATACGCAGTATTTT.